This TCR beta chain was recovered during a study of type 1 regulatory T cells listed by TCRdb under 2021. In the study overall: An in vitro protocol by which a Tr1-enriched, alloantigen-specific CD4 T cell product named T-allo10 was generated was characterized in the study. T-allo10 was under clinical evaluation in patients with hematological malignancies receiving allogeneic hematopoietic stem cell transplantation.

Regarding this clonotype: There is no known antigen for this receptor. Qualities for individual bases were not recorded, and no much larger clone is one base off.

Sequencer: Illumina MiSeq. TCRdb passed the public sequencing reads through fastp at Q25 and MiXCR, retaining productive beta sequences. Rows with one shared CDR3 protein collapse into an entry with the most common genes and DNA. Here the sample has some 100,000 distinct CDR3 sequences; roughly a third occur a single time. About 2% of the sample comes from the top ten. The CDR1 and CDR2 encoded by the germline V gene are SGHAT and FQNNGV. Inclusive of the bounding cysteine and phenylalanine, the CDR3 is 17 residues long. This entry keeps only the CDR3 DNA: 51 bases, framed from base 1. V is cut back by 5 bases and J by 4 bases, with 12 bases in the junction unmatched.

Sequenced material: CD4+ T cells, either the whole sample or a sorted fraction (not recorded which). The rearrangement combines TRBV11-2 with TRBJ2-1; TRBD1 lines up with 9 middle nucleotides. The source is a human donor in good health. The CDR3 protein sequence reads: CASSTGGGLSTYNEQFF. The DNA reads TGTGCCAGCAGCACAGGGGGCGGCCTAAGTACTTACAATGAGCAGTTCTTC.